The 21 T cell receptor beta chains reported below all come from one sample, sequenced in a study of tissue T cells after allogeneic stem cell transplantation. This table comes from immunoSEQ multiplex PCR, and its TCRdb copy is limited to in-frame clones, with some not included. There are thousands of clones in the sample; about 50% occur only once, and about 4% lies in the top ten. Time point indicated: mouse harvest day 7 after allogeneic transplant. Mouse grafts combined 10^7 T-cell-depleted bone marrow cells with 10^6 splenic CD5+ T cells. Input material: gut tissue. The receptors were sampled from a female BALB/c mouse given C57BL/6 T cells with graft-versus-host disease after an allogeneic hematopoietic cell transplant.

Points on this clone: One end of the junction varies from germline; a read error may be responsible. Gene names refer to mouse genes. Other DNA sequences from this sample encode an identical CDR3 as well. The part of the CDR3 DNA that was read is TGTGCCAGCAGTCTGTTGAGGGGCTCAAATACCGGGCAGCTCTAC. Encoded protein: CASSLLRGSNTGQLY. The whole CDR3 sequence reads CASSLLRGSNTGQLYF. The J gene is TRBJ2-2, the V gene TRBV26; the D gene could be TRBD1 or TRBD2 (5 bases each). The CDR3 end falls 1 residue outside the read, so it is completed with the germline J gene. The CDR3 loop spans 16 amino acids. Per germline, CDR1 KGHPV and CDR2 FQNQEV (reference sequence).

Details on this clone: Each gene name is a mouse one. The CDR3 end falls 1 residue outside the read, so it is completed with the germline J gene. The V call is TRBV16, the J call TRBJ1-1; 7 bases are shared with TRBD1. The CDR3 totals 13 residues. Unmatched junction bases numbered 2, after V lost 0 bases and J lost 7 bases. Germline-derived CDR1 and CDR2 are SGHSA and FRNQAP. The CDR3 sequence: CASSLDPGGEVFF. Incomplete CDR3 DNA: TGTGCAAGCAGCTTAGATCCAGGGGGAGAAGTCTTC.

As to this clone: All gene names here are mouse names. The read ends 1 residue shy of where the CDR3 ends; the end is completed using the germline J gene. V gene TRBV26 combines with J gene TRBJ1-6, with D unclear. TRBJ1-6 is flagged as an ORF with uncertain function. Germline V gene sequence: CDR1 KGHPV, CDR2 FQNQEV (reference sequence). The CDR3 covers 13 residues. Between the trimmed V and J ends, which lost 1 base and 7 bases, there was a span of 5 bases. The CDR3 DNA, read in part, is TGTGCCAGCAGTCTGTGGATCAATTCGCCCCTCTAC. It encodes CASSLWINSPLY. The entire CDR3 protein reads CASSLWINSPLYF.

To note about this clone: Genes and germline are mouse. The read is 1 residue too short to cover the CDR3 end, so that end is filled in from the germline J gene. The rearrangement joins TRBV16 to TRBJ2-7; D call uncertain. The CDR3 spans 12 residues. Germline V gives CDR1 SGHSA, CDR2 FRNQAP. The V gene lost 1 base and the J gene lost 2 bases, with 3 bases spanning the gap. CDR3 protein: CASSLVAYEQYF. CDR3 DNA (partial): TGTGCAAGCAGCTTAGTGGCCTATGAACAGTAC.

In this sample, this clone turned up a few times. Gene names refer to mouse genes. The read terminates 1 residue before the CDR3 end, so the remaining end is supplied by the germline J gene. The rearrangement uses TRBV26 and TRBJ2-3, with 11 bases that match TRBD1. The V gene's germline CDR1 is KGHPV and CDR2 FQNQEV (reference sequence). CDR3 length: 14 amino acids. Unmatched junction bases numbered 2, after V lost 6 bases and J lost 3 bases. The CDR3 bases that were read are TGTGCCAGCAGCTGGGACAGGGGGGCAGAAACGCTGTAT. This codes for CASSWDRGAETLY. The entire CDR3 is CASSWDRGAETLYF.

Turning to this clone: Gene and germline names: mouse. The read is 1 residue too short to cover the CDR3 end, so that end is filled in from the germline J gene. The rearrangement links TRBV3 to TRBJ1-1; the D gene is possibly TRBD1 (6 bases). In germline, CDR1 is SNHLY, CDR2 FYNGKV (reference sequence). Trimming removed 1 base from V and 0 bases from J, with 6 bases in between. The CDR3 runs to 14 residues. The CDR3 sequence: CASSLGGQNTEVFF. The sequenced part of the CDR3 DNA is TGTGCCAGCAGCTTAGGGGGGCAGAACACAGAAGTCTTC.

On this clone itself: Here the gene names and germline are mouse. The chain's CDR3 is CASTVTGTGNTLYF. The CDR3 DNA, read in part, is TGTGCCAGCACCGTGACAGGGACTGGAAATACGCTCTAT. This chain joins TRBV26 and TRBJ1-3; 7 bases map to TRBD1. From the germline J gene comes the end of the CDR3, since the read stops 1 residue before it. With V trimmed by 7 bases and J by 2 bases, 5 bases remained unmatched. The CDR3 is 14 amino acids. CDR1 and CDR2 from the germline V gene are KGHPV and FQNQEV (reference sequence).

Comments on this clone: Genes here carry mouse names. The CDR3 goes on 1 residue after the read ends, and that part is filled in from the germline J gene. The chain carries TRBV5 and TRBJ2-5; 11 bases line up with TRBD2. This CDR3 contains 14 residues. Germline V gives CDR1 LGHNA, CDR2 YNLKQL (reference sequence). V was pared by 4 bases and J by 4 bases, with 1 base of the junction left unmatched. The CDR3 DNA, read in part, is TGTGCCAGCAGCCGACTGGGGGGGGAAGACACCCAGTAC. Translated: CASSRLGGEDTQY. The CDR3 as a whole reads CASSRLGGEDTQYF.

Concerning this clone: Mouse names are used for the genes. With the read ending 1 residue before the CDR3 end, the germline J gene is used to fill in that end. The chain uses TRBV26 and TRBJ1-5; 10 bases are shared with TRBD1. This CDR3 contains 13 residues. Germline CDR1 is KGHPV and CDR2 is FQNQEV (reference sequence). Losses at the gene ends were 4 bases for V and 9 bases for J; bases not matched to a gene: 3. The sequenced CDR3 bases are TGTGCCAGCAGTCCTGACAGGGGGCTGGCTCCGCTT. Its translation: CASSPDRGLAPL. The whole CDR3 protein is CASSPDRGLAPLF.

This clone was picked up a small number of times. Mouse gene names apply. The read is 1 residue too short to cover the CDR3 end, so that end is filled in from the germline J gene. The chain joins TRBV3 to TRBJ2-7, with TRBD2 as a possible D gene (5 bases). V was pared by 1 base and J by 0 bases, with 7 bases between. Germline V lookup: CDR1 SNHLY, CDR2 FYNGKV (reference sequence). The CDR3 consists of 14 residues. The covered CDR3 bases are TGTGCCAGCAGCTTAGGGCTGGGCTCCTATGAACAGTAC. This sequence encodes CASSLGLGSYEQY. The whole CDR3 protein is CASSLGLGSYEQYF.

As regards this clone: Gene names are mouse gene names. The observed sequence ends 1 residue before the CDR3 terminus, with the missing tail filled in from the germline J gene. V and J are TRBV12-2 and TRBJ1-3, with TRBD1 matching over 11 bases. Looked up from germline, CDR1 is SGHLS and CDR2 is HYDKME. CDR3 length equals 15 residues. V trimming: 3 bases; J trimming: 2 bases; junction bases outside the gene matches: 2. The sequenced part of the CDR3 DNA is TGTGCCAGCTCTTGGACAGGGGGCCCTGGAAATACGCTCTAT. Its translation: CASSWTGGPGNTLY. The entire CDR3 sequence reads CASSWTGGPGNTLYF.

With respect to this clone: Gene names follow the mouse nomenclature. The read finishes 1 residue shy of the CDR3 end, and the germline J gene is used to complete it. Other nucleotide sequences in the sample specify the same CDR3. The genes are TRBV26 and TRBJ2-5; tentatively, D is TRBD1 (5 bases). Germline CDR1 reads KGHPV; CDR2 reads FQNQEV (reference sequence). The CDR3 extends over 13 amino acids. Trimming stripped 2 bases from V and 3 bases from J, with 6 bases between. The part of the CDR3 DNA that was read is TGTGCCAGCAGTCTGGGACAACAAGACACCCAGTAC. This gives the protein CASSLGQQDTQY. The full CDR3 protein is CASSLGQQDTQYF.

On this clone itself: Germline and genes: mouse. The read terminates 1 residue before the CDR3 end, so the remaining end is supplied by the germline J gene. The rearrangement uses TRBV26 and TRBJ1-2; D ambiguous. The V gene's germline CDR1 is KGHPV and CDR2 FQNQEV (reference sequence). The CDR3 has 12 residues. Trimming left V 6 bases short and J 3 bases short, with 8 bases between. The CDR3 protein is CASRRGYSDYTF. The sequenced part of the CDR3 DNA is TGTGCCAGCAGGCGGGGTTACTCCGACTACACC.

This clone was picked up a small number of times. The gene names given are mouse names. The read ends 1 residue shy of where the CDR3 ends; the end is completed using the germline J gene. The V gene is TRBV13-3, the J gene TRBJ2-1; the match to TRBD2 covers 9 bases. V lost 4 bases and J lost 0; bases outside the gene matches: 2. The CDR3 consists of 15 residues. Per germline, CDR1 NNHDY and CDR2 SYVADS. The covered CDR3 bases are TGTGCCAGCAGTCCGGACTGGGGTAACTATGCTGAGCAGTTC. Residues: CASSPDWGNYAEQF. The complete CDR3 sequence is CASSPDWGNYAEQFF.

Of note for this clone: Each gene name is a mouse one. Read sequence stops 1 residue before the CDR3 end, and the germline J gene provides the missing end. This rearrangement joins TRBV17 to TRBJ2-4; either TRBD1 or TRBD2 may fit D (6 bases each). CDR1 is MNHDT, CDR2 YYDKIL, per germline. This CDR3 spans 16 amino acids. V dropped 0 bases and J dropped 1 base, with 11 bases sitting between them. The CDR3 sequence is CASSREEGGGQNTLYF. The DNA read from the CDR3 is TGTGCTAGCAGTAGAGAGGAGGGGGGTGGTCAAAACACCTTGTAC.

As for this clone: Any gene name here is a mouse gene name. The read ends 1 residue shy of where the CDR3 ends; the end is completed using the germline J gene. This rearrangement joins TRBV13-3 to TRBJ2-2, with 9 bases that match TRBD2. Trimming removed 4 bases from V and 0 bases from J; junction bases left unmatched: 1. CDR1 and CDR2 from the germline V gene are NNHDY and SYVADS. The CDR3 spans 15 residues. Incomplete CDR3 DNA: TGTGCCAGCAGTCACTGGGGGGCAAACACCGGGCAGCTCTAC. Translation: CASSHWGANTGQLY. The full CDR3 sequence reads CASSHWGANTGQLYF.

Notes on this clone: Mouse gene names apply. With the read ending 1 residue before the CDR3 end, the germline J gene is used to fill in that end. Other DNA sequences in the same sample also yield this CDR3. The chain uses TRBV16 and TRBJ2-7; no clear D. The germline V and J ends were trimmed by 5 bases and 0 bases, with 8 bases remaining between them. CDR1 SGHSA and CDR2 FRNQAP come from the germline V gene. This CDR3 is 13 amino acids long. Partial CDR3 DNA: TGTGCAAGCAGCCTCGCAAGCTCCTATGAACAGTAC. Amino acid sequence: CASSLASSYEQY. The entire CDR3 reads CASSLASSYEQYF.

About this clone itself: Mouse names are used for the genes. The read comes to an end 1 residue before the CDR3 does, leaving the germline J gene to fill in the end. The V and J genes are TRBV12-1 and TRBJ2-1, with 7 bases matching TRBD1. CDR1 and CDR2 (germline): SGHSN, HYEKVE. V lost 1 base, J lost 3 bases, and 5 bases stayed unmatched. This CDR3 region has 15 residues. CDR3 sequence: CASSLPGGSYAEQFF. CDR3 DNA (partial): TGTGCCAGCTCTCTACCAGGGGGAAGCTATGCTGAGCAGTTC.

This clone rates as medium-sized. Genes here carry mouse names. The read ends 1 residue before the CDR3 terminus; that terminus is restored from the germline J gene. The chain joins TRBV26 to TRBJ2-7, with D perhaps TRBD2 (6 bases). The CDR3 totals 14 residues. The V end was cut by 1 base, the J end by 0 bases, with 7 bases between. The V gene's germline CDR1 is KGHPV and CDR2 FQNQEV (reference sequence). The CDR3 reads CASSLFGGSYEQYF. The part of the CDR3 DNA that was read is TGTGCCAGCAGTCTGTTTGGGGGCTCCTATGAACAGTAC.

By sample share, this clone is medium-sized. Gene names follow the mouse nomenclature. The missing CDR3 end, 1 residue past where the read stops, is filled in from the germline J gene. The chain joins TRBV26 to TRBJ1-3; 11 nucleotides line up with TRBD1. CDR3 size: 15 residues. V shed 4 bases, J shed 4 bases, and the junction held 3 bases outside the gene matches. The germline gives CDR1 KGHPV, CDR2 FQNQEV (reference sequence). The CDR3 bases that were read are TGTGCCAGCAGTCCGGACAGGGGGCTCGGAAATACGCTCTAT. This codes for CASSPDRGLGNTLY. The full-length CDR3 reads as CASSPDRGLGNTLYF.

As to this clone: The germline and genes are mouse ones. CDR3 DNA, as far as it was read: TGTGCCAGCAGTCAGGGGTATTCTGGAAATACGCTCTAT. Translated, it gives CASSQGYSGNTLY. The whole CDR3 sequence reads CASSQGYSGNTLYF. The V call is TRBV26, the J call TRBJ1-3; weak D call: TRBD1 (5 bases). Read coverage stops 1 residue before the CDR3 terminus; the germline J gene supplies the remainder. The CDR3 length is 14 residues. The ends were cut back, 4 bases at V and 0 bases at J, with 7 bases in the middle. Germline CDR1 KGHPV, CDR2 FQNQEV (reference sequence).